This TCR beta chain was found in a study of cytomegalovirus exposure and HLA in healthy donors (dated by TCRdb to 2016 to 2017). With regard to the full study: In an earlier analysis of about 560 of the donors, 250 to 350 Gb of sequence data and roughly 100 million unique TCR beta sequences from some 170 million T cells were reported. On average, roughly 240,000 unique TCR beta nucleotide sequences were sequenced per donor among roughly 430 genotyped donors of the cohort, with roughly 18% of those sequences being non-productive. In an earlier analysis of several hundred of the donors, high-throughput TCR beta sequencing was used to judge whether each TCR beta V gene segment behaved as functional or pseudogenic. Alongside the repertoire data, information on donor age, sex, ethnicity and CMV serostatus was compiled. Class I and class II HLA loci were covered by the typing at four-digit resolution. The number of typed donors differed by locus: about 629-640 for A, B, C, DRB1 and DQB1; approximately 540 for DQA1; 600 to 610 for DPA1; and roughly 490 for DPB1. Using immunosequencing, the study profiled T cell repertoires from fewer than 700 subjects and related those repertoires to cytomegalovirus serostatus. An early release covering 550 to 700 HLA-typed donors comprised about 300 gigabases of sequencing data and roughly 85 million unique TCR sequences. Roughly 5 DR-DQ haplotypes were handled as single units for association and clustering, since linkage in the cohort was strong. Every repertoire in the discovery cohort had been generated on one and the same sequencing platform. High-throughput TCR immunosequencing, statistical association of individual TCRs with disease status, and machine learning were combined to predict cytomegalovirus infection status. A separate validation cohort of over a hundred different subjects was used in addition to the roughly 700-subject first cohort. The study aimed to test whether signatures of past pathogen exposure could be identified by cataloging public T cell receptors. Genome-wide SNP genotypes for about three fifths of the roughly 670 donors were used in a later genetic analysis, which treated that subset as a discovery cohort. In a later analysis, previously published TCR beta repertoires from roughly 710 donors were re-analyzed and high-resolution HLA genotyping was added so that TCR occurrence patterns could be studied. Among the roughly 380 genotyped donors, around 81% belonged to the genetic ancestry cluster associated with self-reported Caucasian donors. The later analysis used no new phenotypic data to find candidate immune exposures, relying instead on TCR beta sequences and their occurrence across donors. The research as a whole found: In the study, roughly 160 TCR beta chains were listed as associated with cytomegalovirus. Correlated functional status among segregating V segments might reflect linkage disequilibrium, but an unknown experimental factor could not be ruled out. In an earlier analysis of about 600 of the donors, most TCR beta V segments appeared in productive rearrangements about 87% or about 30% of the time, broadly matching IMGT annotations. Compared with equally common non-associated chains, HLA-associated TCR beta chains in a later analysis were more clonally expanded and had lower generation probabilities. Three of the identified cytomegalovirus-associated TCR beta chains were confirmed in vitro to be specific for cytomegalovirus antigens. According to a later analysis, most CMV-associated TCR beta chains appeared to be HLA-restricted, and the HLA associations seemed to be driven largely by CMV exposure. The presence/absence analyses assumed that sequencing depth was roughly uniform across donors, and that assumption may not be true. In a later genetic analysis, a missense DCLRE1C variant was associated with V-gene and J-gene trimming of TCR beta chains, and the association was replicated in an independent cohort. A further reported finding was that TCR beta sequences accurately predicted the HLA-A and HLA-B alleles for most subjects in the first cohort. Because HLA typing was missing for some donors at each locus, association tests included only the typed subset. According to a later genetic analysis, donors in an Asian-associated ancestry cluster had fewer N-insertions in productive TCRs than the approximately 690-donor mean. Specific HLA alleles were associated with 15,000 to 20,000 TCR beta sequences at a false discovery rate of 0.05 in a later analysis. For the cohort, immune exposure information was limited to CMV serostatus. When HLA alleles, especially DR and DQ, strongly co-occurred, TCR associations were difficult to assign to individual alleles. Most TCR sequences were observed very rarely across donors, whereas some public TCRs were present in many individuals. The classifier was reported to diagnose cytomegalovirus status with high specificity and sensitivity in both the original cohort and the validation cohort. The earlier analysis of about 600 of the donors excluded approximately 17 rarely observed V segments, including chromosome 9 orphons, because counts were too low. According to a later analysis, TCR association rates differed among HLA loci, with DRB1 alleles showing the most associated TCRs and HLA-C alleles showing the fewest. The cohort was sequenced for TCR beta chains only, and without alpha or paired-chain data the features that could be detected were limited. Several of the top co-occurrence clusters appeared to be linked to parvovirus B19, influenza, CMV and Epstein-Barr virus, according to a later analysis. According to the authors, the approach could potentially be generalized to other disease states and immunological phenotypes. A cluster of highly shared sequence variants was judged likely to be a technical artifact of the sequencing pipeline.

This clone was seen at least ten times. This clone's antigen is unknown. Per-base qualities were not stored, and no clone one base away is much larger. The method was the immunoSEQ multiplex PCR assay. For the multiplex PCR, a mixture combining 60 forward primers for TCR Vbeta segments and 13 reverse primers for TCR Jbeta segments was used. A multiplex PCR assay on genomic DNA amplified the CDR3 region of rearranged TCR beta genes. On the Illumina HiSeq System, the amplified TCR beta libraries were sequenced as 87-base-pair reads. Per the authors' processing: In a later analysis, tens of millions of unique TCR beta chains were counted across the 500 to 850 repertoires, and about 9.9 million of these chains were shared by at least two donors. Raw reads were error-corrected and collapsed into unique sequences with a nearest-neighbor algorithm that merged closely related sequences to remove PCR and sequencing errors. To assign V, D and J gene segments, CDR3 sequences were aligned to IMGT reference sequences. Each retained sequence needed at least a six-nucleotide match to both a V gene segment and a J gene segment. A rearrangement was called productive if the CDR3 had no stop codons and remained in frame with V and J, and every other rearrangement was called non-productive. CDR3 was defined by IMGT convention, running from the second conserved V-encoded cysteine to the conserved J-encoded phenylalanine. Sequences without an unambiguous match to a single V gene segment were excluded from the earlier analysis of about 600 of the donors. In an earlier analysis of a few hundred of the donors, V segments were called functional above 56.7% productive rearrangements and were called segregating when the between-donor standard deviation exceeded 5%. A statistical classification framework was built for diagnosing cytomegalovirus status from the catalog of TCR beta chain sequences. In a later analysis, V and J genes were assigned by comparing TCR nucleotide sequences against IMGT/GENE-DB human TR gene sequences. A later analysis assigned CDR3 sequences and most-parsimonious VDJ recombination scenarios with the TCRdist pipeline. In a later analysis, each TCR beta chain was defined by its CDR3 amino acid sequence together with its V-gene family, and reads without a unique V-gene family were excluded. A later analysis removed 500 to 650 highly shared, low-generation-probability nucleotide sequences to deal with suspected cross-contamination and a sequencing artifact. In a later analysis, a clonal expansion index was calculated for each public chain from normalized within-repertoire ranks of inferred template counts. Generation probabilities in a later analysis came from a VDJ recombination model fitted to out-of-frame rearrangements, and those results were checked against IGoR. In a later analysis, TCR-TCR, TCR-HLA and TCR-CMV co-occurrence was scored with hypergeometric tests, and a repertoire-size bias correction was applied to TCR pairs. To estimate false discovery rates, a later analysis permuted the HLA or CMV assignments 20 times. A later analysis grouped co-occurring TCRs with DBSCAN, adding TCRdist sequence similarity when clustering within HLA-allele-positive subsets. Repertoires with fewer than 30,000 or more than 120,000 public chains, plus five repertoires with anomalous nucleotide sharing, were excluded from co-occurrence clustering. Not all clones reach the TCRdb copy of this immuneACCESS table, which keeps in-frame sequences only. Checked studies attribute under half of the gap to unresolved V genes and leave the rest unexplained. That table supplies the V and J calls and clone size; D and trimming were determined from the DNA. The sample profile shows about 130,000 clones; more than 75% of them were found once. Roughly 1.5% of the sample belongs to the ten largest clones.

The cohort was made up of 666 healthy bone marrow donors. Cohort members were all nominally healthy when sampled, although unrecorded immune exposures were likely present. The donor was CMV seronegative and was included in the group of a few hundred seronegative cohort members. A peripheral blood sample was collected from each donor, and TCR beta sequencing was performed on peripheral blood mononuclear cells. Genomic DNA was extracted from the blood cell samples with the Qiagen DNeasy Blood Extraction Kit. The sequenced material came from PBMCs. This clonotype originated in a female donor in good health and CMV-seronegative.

The bases are TGTGCCAGCAGTTACACGACAGGTTTCGAGACCCAGTACTTC. Translated, this is CASSYTTGFETQYF. The chain links TRBV6-5 with TRBJ2-5; TRBD1 is a weak D gene call, 6 bases matching. V sheds 2 bases and J sheds 5 bases, leaving 12 bases between their ends. The CDR3 holds 14 amino acids from the cysteine to the phenylalanine. The only DNA kept is the CDR3, 42 bases in frame from the first base. From the germline V gene, CDR1 is MNHEY and CDR2 is SVGAGI.